These 25 T cell receptor beta chains originate from one sample sequenced in a study of blood T cell repertoires in COVID-19. TCRdb keeps only in-frame clones here, not all; method: immunoSEQ multiplex PCR. The sample lists roughly 290,000 clones, 75% to 90% seen once, with 4% to 4.5% in the top ten. What was sequenced was PBMCs or T cells enriched from blood (not recorded which). These receptors came from a woman aged 25 to 39 who had recovered from COVID-19.

The genes are TRBV10-2 and TRBJ2-7; TRBD2 aligns across 10 bases. Germline V CDR1 and CDR2: WSHSY, SAAADI. Germline trimming cut 9 bases from V and 2 bases from J; bases unmatched to any gene: 10. The CDR3 has 15 amino acids. CDR3 residues: CASNPGTSETYEQYF. CDR3 nucleotide sequence: TGCGCCAGTAATCCCGGGACTAGCGAGACCTACGAGCAGTACTTC.

This sequence joins TRBV28 and TRBJ2-3; 7 positions match TRBD2. The germline gives CDR1 MDHEN, CDR2 SYDVKM. The CDR3 loop spans 17 amino acids. The ends lost 5 bases at V and 0 bases at J; junction bases unmatched: 11. CDR3 sequence reads: CASSPSGIRVSTDTQYF. DNA of the CDR3: TGTGCCAGCAGTCCCAGCGGGATTAGAGTTAGCACAGATACGCAGTATTTT.

The J gene is TRBJ2-3, the V gene TRBV28, with 11 bases fitting TRBD2. This CDR3 has 16 residues. Trimming at V came to 7 bases and at J to 0 bases, leaving 6 bases not matched to a gene. The V gene's germline CDR1 is MDHEN and CDR2 SYDVKM. The CDR3 DNA follows: TGTGCCAGCAAAATGGGACTAGCGGTAAGCACAGATACGCAGTATTTT. Protein product: CASKMGLAVSTDTQYF.

The chain links TRBV28 to TRBJ1-2; D perhaps matches TRBD1 (5 bases). V was shortened by 7 bases and J by 2 bases, with 11 bases between the two germline ends. CDR3 length equals 13 residues. The germline V gene encodes CDR1 MDHEN and CDR2 SYDVKM. CDR3 DNA: TGTGCCAGCATCCGGCAGGGAAACTATGGCTACACCTTC. Translation gives CASIRQGNYGYTF.

The chain uses TRBV29-1 and TRBJ2-1; D is perhaps TRBD2 (5 bases). CDR1 is SQVTM and CDR2 is ANQGSEA in the germline V gene. The CDR3 runs to 15 residues. The V end lost 3 bases, the J end lost 0 bases, and 12 bases lay between the germline ends. The CDR3 coding sequence is TGCAGCGTTGAGGAGCGCGGGTCCTCCTACAATGAGCAGTTCTTC. Translated: CSVEERGSSYNEQFF.

The V gene is TRBV30, the J gene TRBJ2-1; perhaps TRBD2 as D (6 bases). Germline V gene lookup returns CDR1 GTSNPN and CDR2 SVGIG (reference sequence). Trimming left V 0 bases short and J 5 bases short, with 14 bases between. The CDR3 runs 15 residues. For the CDR3, the DNA is TGTGCCTGGAGTGTAGGGACTTATCGTAACAATGAGCAGTTCTTC. It codes for CAWSVGTYRNNEQFF.

With regard to this clone: Other nucleotide sequences in the sample specify the same CDR3. The V call is TRBV28, the J call TRBJ2-1; 8 nucleotides line up with TRBD2. V gave up 5 bases and J gave up 4 bases; unmatched junction bases: 4. The CDR3 spans 14 residues. Germline-derived CDR1 and CDR2 are MDHEN and SYDVKM. The CDR3 nucleotides are TGTGCCAGCAGTCTAGCGGGCCCTTACAATGAGCAGTTCTTC. Translation: CASSLAGPYNEQFF.

V gene TRBV5-6 combines with J gene TRBJ2-7, with D possibly TRBD2 on 6 matching bases. CDR3 size: 14 residues. The V gene's germline CDR1 is SGHDT and CDR2 YYEEEE. With 4 bases removed from V and 0 bases from J, the gap between germline ends came to 11 bases. The CDR3 protein is CASSLGRNSYEQYF. The CDR3 DNA is TGTGCCAGCAGCCTGGGGAGGAACTCCTACGAGCAGTACTTC.

The chain employs TRBV27 and TRBJ1-6, with a weak D call TRBD1 (5 bases). Trimming left V 0 bases short and J 7 bases short, with 13 bases between. The CDR3 sequence is 16 residues long. Germline CDR1 reads MNHEY; CDR2 reads SMNVEV (reference sequence). CDR3 sequence reads: CASSLSGGPKNSPLHF. CDR3 DNA: TGTGCCAGCAGTTTATCGGGGGGACCCAAAAATTCACCCCTCCACTTT.

V usage is TRBV5-1 and J usage is TRBJ1-4; D may be TRBD1 (5 bases). With 5 bases removed from V and 3 bases from J, the gap between germline ends came to 14 bases. Germline-derived CDR1 and CDR2 are SGHRS and YFSETQ. This CDR3 region has 15 residues. The CDR3 DNA reads as TGCGCCAGCAGTTCTACCCCGGGGGCTAATGAAAAACTGTTTTTT. It translates to CASSSTPGANEKLFF.

This clone was recorded only once. V and J are TRBV19 and TRBJ2-7, with D perhaps TRBD2 (6 bases). Germline CDR1 reads LNHDA; CDR2 reads SQIVND (reference sequence). With 10 bases removed from V and 4 bases from J, the gap between germline ends came to 17 bases. This CDR3 spans 13 amino acids. The CDR3 loop reads CATRRAGSYEQYF. DNA for the CDR3: TGTGCCACCAGGAGGGCTGGATCTTACGAGCAGTACTTC.

The chain carries TRBV7-3 and TRBJ2-3; the D gene is possibly TRBD2 (6 bases). Germline V gene sequence: CDR1 SGHTA, CDR2 FQGTGA. Trimming stripped 5 bases from V and 2 bases from J, with 14 bases between. This CDR3 region has 15 residues. For the CDR3, the DNA is TGTGCCAGCAGCATTGGCGGGATTACCACAGATACGCAGTATTTT. Amino acid sequence: CASSIGGITTDTQYF.

The rearrangement joins TRBV30 to TRBJ2-7, with D perhaps matching TRBD1 (6 bases). The CDR3 has 16 residues. Germline V lookup: CDR1 GTSNPN, CDR2 SVGIG (reference sequence). V was trimmed by 5 bases and J by 0 bases, leaving 20 bases between them. The CDR3, as DNA: TGTGCCTGGGATTTCGGAACCGGGACAAACTCCTACGAGCAGTACTTC. Translating it yields CAWDFGTGTNSYEQYF.

The chain employs TRBV28 and TRBJ1-6, with TRBD1 identical over 7 bases. CDR1 and CDR2 from the germline V gene are MDHEN and SYDVKM. CDR3 length: 15 amino acids. After removal of 5 bases from V and 7 bases from J, the junction contained 8 bases not matched to a gene. The CDR3 spells CASSGSTGINSPLHF. The CDR3 DNA reads TGTGCCAGCAGTGGCTCGACAGGGATAAATTCACCCCTCCACTTT.

The chain couples TRBV28 to TRBJ1-1, with D possibly matching TRBD1 (6 bases). Germline V gene lookup returns CDR1 MDHEN and CDR2 SYDVKM. V lost 5 bases, J lost 0 bases, and 13 bases lay in between. CDR3 size: 15 residues. CDR3 region: CASSPPGQMNTEAFF. The CDR3 coding sequence is TGTGCCAGCAGTCCACCCGGACAGATGAACACTGAAGCTTTCTTT.

DNA for the CDR3: TGTGCCAGCTCACCGGACAGGGCGTCGAACTATGGCTACACCTTC. Translated: CASSPDRASNYGYTF. The rearrangement links TRBV18 to TRBJ1-2; 8 nucleotides match TRBD1. V shed 3 bases and J 2 bases; nucleotides not matched to a gene: 5. The CDR3 length is 15 residues. Germline loops: CDR1 KGHSH, CDR2 LQKENI.

The chain is built from TRBV27 and TRBJ1-1; weak D call: TRBD1 (5 bases). The CDR3 runs to 12 residues. From germline, CDR1 is MNHEY and CDR2 SMNVEV (reference sequence). Trimming stripped 8 bases from V and 5 bases from J, with 12 bases between. The CDR3 DNA sequence: TGTGCCAGCGGATATGGGGGGACTGAAGCTTTCTTT. The encoded protein is CASGYGGTEAFF.

The chain uses TRBV3-1 (or the pseudogene TRBV3-2) and TRBJ2-7, with 9 nucleotides matching TRBD1. Trimming removed 5 bases from V and 9 bases from J; junction bases left unmatched: 11. Germline-derived CDR1 and CDR2 are LGHDT and YNNKEL (reference sequence). The CDR3 loop spans 14 amino acids. CDR3 loop: CASSSLRQGDAQYF. The CDR3 coding sequence is TGTGCCAGCAGCTCACTCAGACAGGGGGACGCGCAGTACTTC.

The rearrangement joins TRBV27 to TRBJ1-2; TRBD1 aligns across 9 bases. The CDR3 has 21 residues. The J segment lost 1 base and the V segment lost 2 bases, leaving 20 bases of the junction unmatched. CDR1 and CDR2 from the germline V gene are MNHEY and SMNVEV (reference sequence). The CDR3 sequence is CASSLKFLQGARIEFNYGYTF. The CDR3 nucleotides read TGTGCCAGCAGTTTAAAATTCCTACAGGGGGCGCGCATCGAGTTTAACTATGGCTACACCTTC.

The table lists this clone with a count of one. This chain links TRBV10-3 with TRBJ1-2; 9 bases line up with TRBD1. The trim removed 0 bases at V and 8 bases at J, leaving 4 bases unmatched. Germline CDR1 reads ENHRY; CDR2 reads SYGVKD. CDR3 length: 14 amino acids. The CDR3 protein is CAISESQTGGGYTF. The CDR3 nucleotides read TGTGCCATCAGTGAGTCGCAGACAGGGGGGGGCTACACCTTC.

In the case of this clone: Other nucleotide sequences from this sample produce the same CDR3. The CDR3 sequence: CSASRTAYSNQPQHF. The CDR3 nucleotides are TGCAGTGCTAGTAGGACAGCATATAGCAATCAGCCCCAGCATTTT. The chain is built from TRBV20-1 and TRBJ1-5, with D perhaps TRBD1 (6 bases). The CDR3 extends over 15 amino acids. Germline V gene lookup returns CDR1 DFQATT and CDR2 SNEGSKA (reference sequence). The V end was cut by 3 bases, the J end by 0 bases, with 12 bases between.

This chain links TRBV9 with TRBJ2-2; D is perhaps TRBD1 (5 bases). The CDR3 spans 16 residues. CDR1 SGDLS and CDR2 YYNGEE come from the germline V gene. Trimming shortened V by 3 bases and J by 5 bases, and 17 bases separated the two germline ends. In DNA form, the CDR3 reads TGTGCCAGCAGCGCCAATATCCCAGGGAATACCGGGGAGCTGTTTTTT. This translates into CASSANIPGNTGELFF.

This clone was seen repeatedly, ten times or more. The same CDR3 is also encoded by other DNA sequences in this sample. V is TRBV15 and J is TRBJ2-3, with a weak D call TRBD1 (6 bases). In germline, CDR1 is LNHNV, CDR2 YYDKDF (reference sequence). The CDR3 extends over 13 amino acids. V lost 0 bases to trimming and J lost 5 bases, with 6 bases between them. CDR3 nucleotides: TGTGCCACCAGCAGAGACAGGGGAGATACGCAGTATTTT. Translation gives CATSRDRGDTQYF.

The chain recombines TRBV30 with TRBJ2-7; the D gene is possibly TRBD1 (5 bases). The V end lost 1 base, the J end lost 3 bases, and 10 bases lay between the germline ends. Germline assignment: CDR1 GTSNPN and CDR2 SVGIG (reference sequence). The CDR3 has 13 amino acids. DNA of the CDR3: TGTGCCTGGAGTGGCCAGGGAATCTACGAGCAGTACTTC. It encodes CAWSGQGIYEQYF.

The chain uses TRBV19 and TRBJ2-7; the D is unclear. The CDR3 length is 13 residues. The V end was cut by 1 base, the J end by 1 base, with 5 bases between. CDR1 LNHDA and CDR2 SQIVND come from the germline V gene (reference sequence). CDR3 amino acids: CASSIASSYEQYF. CDR3 sequence (DNA): TGTGCCAGTAGTATAGCGAGTTCCTACGAGCAGTACTTC. The full variable domain, rest sourced from reference TRBV19 and TRBJ2-7, is DGGITQSPKYLFRKEGQNVTLSCEQNLNHDAMYWYRQDPGQGLRLIYYSQIVNDFQKGDIAEGYSVSREKKESFPLTVTSAQKNPTAFYLCASSIASSYEQYFGPGTRLTVT.